Each of the 27 T cell receptor beta chains below was sequenced from the same sample in a study of T cell changes during pregnancy in multiple sclerosis. The data were produced by immunoSEQ multiplex PCR, yet TCRdb's version contains in-frame clones alone and is incomplete. In the table there are under 95,000 clones, around nine tenths of which are singletons. This specimen was CD4+ T cells from peripheral blood mononuclear cells, taken before pregnancy. The receptors here all came from a female donor with multiple sclerosis, enrolled in a pregnancy study.

This chain connects TRBV9 to TRBJ2-1; a possible D gene is TRBD1 (6 bases). Trimming took off 3 bases at V and 1 base at J, with 11 bases between the two ends. CDR3 length: 15 amino acids. Germline V lookup: CDR1 SGDLS, CDR2 YYNGEE. The CDR3 DNA reads as TGTGCCAGCAGCGCTCAGGGGAGATCCTACAATGAGCAGTTCTTC. It yields the protein CASSAQGRSYNEQFF.

The chain combines TRBV30 with TRBJ1-4; 8 nucleotides match TRBD1. This CDR3 has 15 residues. V lost 5 bases, J lost 3 bases, and 8 bases stayed unmatched. Germline assignment: CDR1 GTSNPN and CDR2 SVGIG (reference sequence). This chain's CDR3 is CAWDRGLAANEKLFF. CDR3 DNA: TGTGCCTGGGACAGGGGTCTTGCAGCTAATGAAAAACTGTTTTTT.

Only one count was recorded for this clone. The chain uses TRBV5-1 and TRBJ2-2; 8 bases are a match to TRBD1. With V trimmed by 3 bases and J by 1 base, 5 bases remained unmatched. The length of the CDR3 is 16 residues. Germline V gene sequence: CDR1 SGHRS, CDR2 YFSETQ. CDR3 amino acids: CASSSGTGLNTGELFF. The DNA of the CDR3 is TGCGCCAGCAGCTCTGGGACAGGATTGAACACCGGGGAGCTGTTTTTT.

The gene calls are TRBV29-1 and TRBJ2-7; TRBD2 aligns across 12 bases. Germline V lookup: CDR1 SQVTM, CDR2 ANQGSEA. V lost 8 bases, J lost 0 bases, and 5 bases stayed unmatched. This CDR3 contains 14 residues. CDR3 bases: TGCAGCATAAAGACTAGCGGGAGCTCCTACGAGCAGTACTTC. Protein: CSIKTSGSSYEQYF.

The J gene is TRBJ2-5, the V gene TRBV7-6, with D maybe TRBD2 (5 bases). CDR1 is SGHVS, CDR2 FNYEAQ, per germline. V lost 3 bases, J lost 2 bases, and 7 bases lay in between. The CDR3 has 13 amino acids. The CDR3 region is CASSLGVQETQYF. CDR3 nucleotide sequence: TGTGCCAGCAGCTTGGGAGTTCAAGAGACCCAGTACTTC.

V is TRBV5-6 and J is TRBJ2-3; TRBD2 matches at 10 bases. The J segment lost 0 bases and the V segment lost 1 base, leaving 2 bases of the junction unmatched. Germline CDR1 is SGHDT and CDR2 is YYEEEE. The CDR3 has 16 amino acids. CDR3 region: CASSLTSGASTDTQYF. CDR3 DNA sequence: TGTGCCAGCAGCTTGACTAGCGGGGCTAGCACAGATACGCAGTATTTT.

The chain combines TRBV21-1 with TRBJ2-3; no DNA check was done on the table's D call, TRBD2. TRBV21-1 is marked as a pseudogene. CDR3 length: 17 residues. In nucleotides, the CDR3 is TGTGCCAGCAGCAAAGCGCTGGGGCGGGAGAAAACAGATACGCAGTATTTT. The encoded protein is CASSKALGREKTDTQYF.

This clone was counted once. The chain carries TRBV5-4 and TRBJ2-6; 7 nucleotides match TRBD1. The CDR3 contains 15 residues. The germline CDR1 and CDR2 sequences are SGHNT and YYREEE (reference sequence). After removal of 5 bases from V and 0 bases from J, the junction contained 2 bases not matched to a gene. The CDR3 loop reads CASRYRGSGANVLTF. The DNA of the CDR3 is TGTGCCAGCAGATACAGGGGCTCTGGGGCCAACGTCCTGACTTTC.

The chain links TRBV28 to TRBJ1-1; D is undetermined. The CDR3 loop spans 12 amino acids. Germline lookup yields CDR1 MDHEN and CDR2 SYDVKM. Trimming took 6 bases from V and 8 from J, leaving 13 bases between them. The CDR3 region is CASRGAGREAFF. The CDR3 DNA reads TGTGCCAGCAGGGGCGCAGGCCGAGAAGCTTTCTTT.

The CDR3 loop is CATSSRTGKNTGELFF. CDR3 coding DNA: TGTGCCACCAGCAGTAGGACAGGGAAGAACACCGGGGAGCTGTTTTTT. The V call is TRBV15, the J call TRBJ2-2; 8 bases agree with TRBD1. V shed 3 bases, J shed 1 base, and the junction held 4 bases outside the gene matches. CDR3 length: 16 amino acids. CDR1 and CDR2 from the germline V gene are LNHNV and YYDKDF (reference sequence).

The V and J genes are TRBV6-1 and TRBJ2-3, with unresolved D. With 2 bases removed from V and 2 bases from J, the gap between germline ends came to 8 bases. CDR3 length: 14 amino acids. Germline-derived CDR1 and CDR2 are MNHNS and SASEGT. Here the CDR3 DNA reads TGTGCCAGCAGTGAACCGGTAGCCACAGATACGCAGTATTTT. Encoded protein: CASSEPVATDTQYF.

This chain links TRBV2 with TRBJ2-4, with TRBD2 identical over 10 bases. Germline-derived CDR1 and CDR2 are SNHLY and FYNNEI. This CDR3 has 14 amino acids. J was trimmed by 5 bases and V by 6 bases; bases with no gene match: 4. In nucleotides, the CDR3 is TGTGCCAGCAGGGATACTAGCGGGGAAAACATTCAGTACTTC. This translates into CASRDTSGENIQYF.

This clone has only one observation. The gene calls are TRBV7-2 and TRBJ1-5; 9 bases are a match to TRBD1. V trimming: 6 bases; J trimming: 0 bases; junction bases outside the gene matches: 9. CDR1 SGHTA and CDR2 FQGNSA come from the germline V gene. The CDR3 loop spans 17 amino acids. The CDR3 DNA sequence: TGTGCCAGCAGTCGTGGGACAGGGCTTTTTAGCAATCAGCCCCAGCATTTT. Its protein is CASSRGTGLFSNQPQHF.

The rearrangement links TRBV7-3 to TRBJ1-1; 7 nucleotides agree with TRBD1. Germline V CDR1 and CDR2: SGHTA, FQGTGA. The J segment lost 5 bases and the V segment lost 3 bases, leaving 3 bases of the junction unmatched. The CDR3 consists of 13 residues. CDR3 bases: TGTGCCAGCAGCTTCACAGGGGAAACTGAAGCTTTCTTT. Protein sequence: CASSFTGETEAFF.

V and J are TRBV23-1 and TRBJ1-1; 8 positions agree with TRBD1. TRBV23-1 is an open reading frame, and its role is uncertain. Trimming cost V 0 bases and J 5 bases; bases outside gene matches: 5. The CDR3 is made up of 15 amino acids. CDR3 in amino acids: CASSQSGRGPTEAFF. The CDR3 bases are TGCGCCAGCAGTCAATCGGGCAGGGGGCCTACTGAAGCTTTCTTT.

The V call is TRBV7-2, the J call TRBJ2-7; TRBD1 aligns across 9 bases. The V gene end was trimmed by 6 bases and the J gene end by 2 bases; junction bases not matched to a gene: 5. CDR1 and CDR2 (germline): SGHTA, FQGNSA. The CDR3 totals 14 residues. CDR3 nucleotide sequence: TGTGCCAGCAGTCTTGGACAGGGGACCTACGAGCAGTACTTC. This gives the protein CASSLGQGTYEQYF.

The chain links TRBV18 to TRBJ1-2; perhaps TRBD1 as D (6 bases). Trimming took 1 base from V and 0 from J, leaving 15 bases between them. The CDR3 covers 17 residues. The V gene's germline CDR1 is KGHSH and CDR2 LQKENI. CDR3 DNA: TGTGCCAGCTCACCACGAGGGACACGCACCTCTAACTATGGCTACACCTTC. Translation gives CASSPRGTRTSNYGYTF. Full variable domain (remainder filled in from reference TRBV18 and TRBJ1-2): NAGVMQNPRHLVRRRGQEARLRCSPMKGHSHVYWYRQLPEEGLKFMVYLQKENIIDESGMPKERFSAEFPKEGPSILRIQQVVRGDSAAYFCASSPRGTRTSNYGYTFGSGTRLTVV.

CDR3 bases: TGTGCCAGTAGTATGGGGACAGGGCGCACAGATACGCAGTATTTT. This codes for CASSMGTGRTDTQYF. The chain is built from TRBV19 and TRBJ2-3, with 9 bases that match TRBD1. The CDR3 has 15 amino acids. Germline V CDR1 and CDR2: LNHDA, SQIVND (reference sequence). V shed 3 bases and J 1 base; nucleotides not matched to a gene: 2.

The genes are TRBV7-3 and TRBJ2-3; the match to TRBD1 covers 7 bases. V was pared by 1 base and J by 4 bases, with 2 bases of the junction left unmatched. The CDR3 runs 14 residues. Germline V gene lookup returns CDR1 SGHTA and CDR2 FQGTGA. The CDR3: CASSLRQGADTQYF. CDR3 nucleotide sequence: TGTGCCAGCAGCTTAAGGCAGGGGGCAGATACGCAGTATTTT.

V is TRBV4-3 and J is TRBJ1-2, with TRBD1 matching 8 bases. The germline V gene has CDR1 LGHNA and CDR2 YSLEER. The CDR3 totals 16 residues. J was trimmed by 4 bases and V by 0 bases; bases with no gene match: 7. The CDR3 spells CASSQEAGGRGYGYTF. The CDR3 DNA sequence: TGCGCCAGCAGCCAAGAGGCAGGGGGCCGCGGCTATGGCTACACCTTC.

This chain uses TRBV10-3 with TRBJ2-5, with D unresolved. CDR1 and CDR2 (germline): ENHRY, SYGVKD. There are 13 residues in the CDR3. Trimming stripped 1 base from V and 1 base from J, with 4 bases between. CDR3 coding DNA: TGTGCCATCAGTGAGTTTAGCCAAGAGACCCAGTACTTC. It specifies CAISEFSQETQYF.

The rearrangement joins TRBV19 to TRBJ1-1; a possible D gene is TRBD1 (5 bases). Germline V CDR1 and CDR2: LNHDA, SQIVND (reference sequence). V was trimmed by 1 base and J by 3 bases, leaving 6 bases between them. This CDR3 comprises 13 residues. This CDR3 is CASSIGQYTEAFF. The DNA of the CDR3 is TGTGCCAGTAGTATAGGACAGTACACTGAAGCTTTCTTT.

This clone showed up just once. The chain joins TRBV19 to TRBJ1-1, with D hard to call. CDR1 is LNHDA, CDR2 SQIVND, per germline (reference sequence). The CDR3 sequence is 16 residues long. V was pared by 6 bases and J by 2 bases, with 19 bases between. The CDR3 sequence: CASRSPSVAGNTEAFF. The CDR3 region has the DNA TGTGCCAGTAGGTCTCCTTCGGTTGCAGGCAACACTGAAGCTTTCTTT.

V gene TRBV13 combines with J gene TRBJ2-5; 12 bases match TRBD1. Germline V gene lookup returns CDR1 PRHDT and CDR2 FYEKMQ (reference sequence). The CDR3 covers 20 residues. V shed 9 bases, J shed 3 bases, and the junction held 23 bases outside the gene matches. Written as DNA, the CDR3 is TGTGCCAGTTCGAAATACAACCGGGACAGGGGGCGACGGGGGGAAGAGACCCAGTACTTC. Its translation: CASSKYNRDRGRRGEETQYF.

This sequence joins TRBV2 and TRBJ2-3; D perhaps matches TRBD1 (6 bases). V was clipped by 3 bases and J by 0 bases, with 10 bases between them. From germline, CDR1 is SNHLY and CDR2 FYNNEI. The CDR3 is 15 residues long. The CDR3 nucleotides are TGTGCCAGCAGTGATCCAGGGGTTAGCACAGATACGCAGTATTTT. This translates into CASSDPGVSTDTQYF.

J is TRBJ1-1 and V is TRBV29-1; D gene unclear. The CDR3 totals 13 residues. Germline CDR1 SQVTM, CDR2 ANQGSEA. Between the trimmed V and J ends, which lost 4 bases and 7 bases, there was a span of 16 bases. The CDR3 reads CSVGGSGVGEAFF. CDR3 sequence (DNA): TGCAGCGTTGGTGGGTCCGGGGTCGGTGAAGCTTTCTTT.

The rearrangement joins TRBV20-1 to TRBJ2-1; 7 nucleotides line up with TRBD2. CDR1 and CDR2 (germline): DFQATT, SNEGSKA (reference sequence). The CDR3 is 11 amino acids. With 8 bases clipped from V and 6 bases from J, the junction kept 4 bases outside the gene matches. The CDR3 DNA reads as TGCAGTAGCGGGATCCTCAATGAGCAGTTCTTC. This gives the protein CSSGILNEQFF.